These 17 T cell receptor beta chains share one sample of origin, sequenced in a study of blood T cell repertoires in COVID-19. Produced via immunoSEQ multiplex PCR; TCRdb's table is partial and in-frame only. Here the sample spans approximately 460,000 clones, roughly nine tenths being singletons. The sample consisted of peripheral blood. These receptors were taken from a man aged 18 to 30 with COVID-19, enrolled during active disease.

This chain uses TRBV3-1 (or the pseudogene TRBV3-2) with TRBJ2-1, with 9 bases that match TRBD2. V was clipped by 2 bases and J by 0 bases; unmatched bases: 14. CDR3 length equals 20 residues. Germline V gives CDR1 LGHDT, CDR2 YNNKEL (reference sequence). The CDR3 sequence: CASSQIRGAGGQSSYNEQFF. The CDR3 DNA sequence: TGTGCCAGCAGCCAAATTCGAGGAGCGGGAGGCCAAAGCTCCTACAATGAGCAGTTCTTC.

This clone was observed a single time. The chain uses TRBV6-5 and TRBJ2-3; a weak D match, TRBD2 (6 bases). Trimming took 4 bases from V and 5 from J, leaving 19 bases between them. Germline V gene sequence: CDR1 MNHEY, CDR2 SVGAGI. CDR3 length: 16 amino acids. The CDR3 region is CASSLASRGGEDTQYF. The DNA of the CDR3 is TGTGCCAGCAGTTTGGCATCGCGTGGAGGGGAAGATACGCAGTATTTT.

This chain uses TRBV6-6 with TRBJ2-2; 7 bases align to TRBD2. The CDR3 is made up of 19 amino acids. Per the germline V gene, CDR1 is MNHNY and CDR2 is SVGAGI (reference sequence). V dropped 5 bases and J dropped 1; count of bases not matched to a gene: 16. The CDR3 spells CASSQIHDGRSRNTGELFF. CDR3 bases: TGTGCCAGCAGTCAGATTCACGACGGGAGGTCGAGGAACACCGGGGAGCTGTTTTTT.

The V and J genes are TRBV19 and TRBJ2-2; 10 nucleotides line up with TRBD2. The CDR3 consists of 15 residues. Germline loops: CDR1 LNHDA, CDR2 SQIVND (reference sequence). V was clipped by 5 bases and J by 5 bases; unmatched bases: 5. In DNA form, the CDR3 reads TGTGCCAGTAGTTCCGGGACTAGCGTTACCGGGGAGCTGTTTTTT. Translated: CASSSGTSVTGELFF.

V and J are TRBV9 and TRBJ2-1; D perhaps matches TRBD2 (5 bases). Per the germline V gene, CDR1 is SGDLS and CDR2 is YYNGEE. This CDR3 is 12 amino acids long. V lost 3 bases and J lost 15, with 16 bases in between. The CDR3 DNA sequence: TGTGCCAGCAGCGACGGACTGTCCCGGGCGTTCTTC. It codes for CASSDGLSRAFF.

The V and J genes are TRBV24-1 and TRBJ2-1; D possibly corresponds to TRBD2 (5 bases). CDR1 is KGHDR and CDR2 is SFDVKD in the germline V gene. There are 17 residues in the CDR3. The V and J ends lost 3 bases and 0 bases respectively, with 14 bases between them. The CDR3 DNA sequence: TGTGCCACCAGTGATCAAGACTATCCTAGCTCCTACAATGAGCAGTTCTTC. This encodes CATSDQDYPSSYNEQFF.

V gene TRBV5-6 combines with J gene TRBJ1-5, with 8 bases aligning to TRBD1. The CDR3 totals 14 residues. Trimming at V came to 3 bases and at J to 7 bases, leaving 6 bases not matched to a gene. In germline, CDR1 is SGHDT, CDR2 YYEEEE. CDR3 nucleotide sequence: TGTGCCAGCAGCTCCGGGACAGGTAGCCAGCCCCAGCATTTT. Its protein product is CASSSGTGSQPQHF.

This chain joins TRBV6-5 and TRBJ1-1; D perhaps matches TRBD1 (5 bases). The V end lost 7 bases, the J end lost 5 bases, and 14 bases lay between the germline ends. There are 13 residues in the CDR3. The germline CDR1 and CDR2 sequences are MNHEY and SVGAGI. This chain's CDR3 is CASMVREGTEAFF. The CDR3 DNA follows: TGTGCCAGCATGGTGCGGGAGGGGACTGAAGCTTTCTTT.

This clone showed up just once. J is TRBJ2-2 and V is TRBV9; tentatively, D is TRBD1 (6 bases). V shed 0 bases and J shed 4 bases, with 10 bases lying between them. This CDR3 comprises 15 residues. The germline gives CDR1 SGDLS, CDR2 YYNGEE. DNA of the CDR3: TGTGCCAGCAGCGTAGACAGGGTTACCACCGGGGAGCTGTTTTTT. It translates to CASSVDRVTTGELFF. Drawing the rest from reference TRBV9 and TRBJ2-2, the complete variable domain is DSGVTQTPKHLITATGQRVTLRCSPRSGDLSVYWYQQSLDQGLQFLIQYYNGEERAKGNILERFSAQQFPDLHSELNLSSLELGDSALYFCASSVDRVTTGELFFGEGSRLTVL.

The genes are TRBV5-6 and TRBJ2-5; 12 nucleotides agree with TRBD2. V gave up 4 bases and J gave up 6 bases; unmatched junction bases: 7. This CDR3 has 15 residues. CDR1 and CDR2 (germline): SGHDT, YYEEEE. The CDR3 loop is CASSPRTSGEKTQYF. DNA of the CDR3: TGTGCCAGCAGCCCTAGGACTAGCGGGGAAAAGACCCAGTACTTC.

This clone was detected once. The V and J genes are TRBV18 and TRBJ2-7; TRBD2 aligns across 9 bases. The CDR3 extends over 15 amino acids. The germline V gene has CDR1 KGHSH and CDR2 LQKENI. The ends lost 3 bases at V and 1 base at J; junction bases unmatched: 4. This chain's CDR3 is CASSPSAGGSYEQYF. CDR3 nucleotide sequence: TGTGCCAGCTCACCGTCGGCGGGGGGGTCCTACGAGCAGTACTTC.

The chain combines TRBV19 with TRBJ1-3; D is ambiguous. Germline values: CDR1 LNHDA, CDR2 SQIVND (reference sequence). Deletions cut 3 bases from V and 0 bases from J, with 9 bases between. The length of the CDR3 is 15 residues. CDR3 protein: CASSMVASSGNTIYF. CDR3 bases: TGTGCCAGTAGTATGGTGGCTTCCTCTGGAAACACCATATATTTT.

The gene calls are TRBV25-1 and TRBJ1-4; 7 bases are a match to TRBD1. V shed 3 bases, J shed 3 bases, and the junction held 7 bases outside the gene matches. The CDR3 sequence is 16 residues long. Per the germline V gene, CDR1 is MGHDK and CDR2 is SYGVNS. CDR3 DNA sequence: TGTGCCAGCAGTGACGACAGGGAGTCACCTAATGAAAAACTGTTTTTT. Its translation: CASSDDRESPNEKLFF.

CDR3 nucleotide sequence: TGTGCCAGCAGCTTAGGGGCAGCGGGGGAAAATGAGCAGTTCTTC. Residues: CASSLGAAGENEQFF. This rearrangement joins TRBV7-9 to TRBJ2-1, with 8 bases fitting TRBD2. The length of the CDR3 is 15 residues. Trimming at V came to 1 base and at J to 7 bases, leaving 6 bases not matched to a gene. Per the germline V gene, CDR1 is SEHNR and CDR2 is FQNEAQ (reference sequence).

J is TRBJ1-1 and V is TRBV4-2; 10 bases are shared with TRBD1. This CDR3 spans 16 amino acids. The ends lost 1 base at V and 3 bases at J; junction bases unmatched: 5. CDR1 is LGHNA, CDR2 YNFKEQ, per germline. CDR3 bases: TGTGCCAGCAGCCAAGCCGGGACAGGGGTCGACACTGAAGCTTTCTTT. Translated: CASSQAGTGVDTEAFF.

Only one count was recorded for this clone. V is TRBV29-1 and J is TRBJ1-1; D is possibly TRBD1 (5 bases). V was pared by 7 bases and J by 5 bases, with 11 bases between. Germline V CDR1 and CDR2: SQVTM, ANQGSEA. This CDR3 is 11 amino acids long. This CDR3 reads CSGKGRTEAFF. The CDR3 DNA is TGCAGCGGGAAGGGGAGGACTGAAGCTTTCTTT.

The rearrangement uses TRBV7-6 and TRBJ2-1, with TRBD2 matching over 8 bases. After removal of 5 bases from V and 8 bases from J, the junction contained 8 bases not matched to a gene. CDR1 and CDR2 (germline): SGHVS, FNYEAQ. The length of the CDR3 is 14 residues. This CDR3 reads CASSPTGGGDEQFF. The CDR3 DNA reads as TGTGCCAGCAGCCCCACCGGGGGGGGCGATGAGCAGTTCTTC.